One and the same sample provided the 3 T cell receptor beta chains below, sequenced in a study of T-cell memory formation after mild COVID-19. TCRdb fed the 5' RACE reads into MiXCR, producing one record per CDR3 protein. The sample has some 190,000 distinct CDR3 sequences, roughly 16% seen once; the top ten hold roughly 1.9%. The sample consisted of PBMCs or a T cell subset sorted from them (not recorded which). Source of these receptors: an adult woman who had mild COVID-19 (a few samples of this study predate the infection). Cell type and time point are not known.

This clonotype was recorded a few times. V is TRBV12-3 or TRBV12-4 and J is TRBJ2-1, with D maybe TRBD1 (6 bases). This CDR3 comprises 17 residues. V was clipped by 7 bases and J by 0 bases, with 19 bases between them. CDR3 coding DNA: TGTGCCAGCACCCTGAGGGGGTCCATTAGCTCCTACAATGAGCAGTTCTTC. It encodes CASTLRGSISSYNEQFF.

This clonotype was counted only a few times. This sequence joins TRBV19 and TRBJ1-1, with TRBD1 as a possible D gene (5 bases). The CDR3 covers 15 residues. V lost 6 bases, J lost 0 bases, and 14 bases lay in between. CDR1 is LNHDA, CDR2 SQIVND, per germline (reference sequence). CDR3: CASRQGPRMNTEAFF. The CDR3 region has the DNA TGTGCCAGTAGGCAGGGCCCGAGGATGAACACTGAAGCTTTCTTT.

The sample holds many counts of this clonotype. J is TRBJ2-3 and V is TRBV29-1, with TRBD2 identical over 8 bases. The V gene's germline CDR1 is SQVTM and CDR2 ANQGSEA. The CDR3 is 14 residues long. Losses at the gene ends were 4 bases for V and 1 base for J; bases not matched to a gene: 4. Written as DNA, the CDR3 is TGCAGCGTTGGGAGCGGGAGAGGCACAGATACGCAGTATTTT. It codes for CSVGSGRGTDTQYF.